These T cell receptor beta chains were read from a single sample in a study of CD8 T cells in Susac syndrome. TCRdb independently ran MiXCR on the immunoSEQ multiplex PCR reads; one entry per CDR3 protein. The sample holds roughly 140,000 distinct CDR3 sequences; roughly 94% are singletons and the top ten take roughly 0.2%. Sequencing used CD8+ T cells from PBMCs. Receptor source: a human donor with multiple sclerosis. CDR3s include the opening cysteine and the closing phenylalanine or tryptophan. Fields, in order: V gene, J gene, D gene, clone size, CDR3 protein, CDR3 DNA. The D gene is left open where the match is weak. Only some rows state a clone size, as once, few, many or a class for expanded clones.

TRBV3-1	TRBJ2-1	.	once	CASSQVAAGLDEQFF	TGTGCCAGCAGCCAAGTAGCGGCAGGTTTGGATGAGCAGTTCTTC
TRBV5-1	TRBJ2-1	.	.	CASSFAGQYNEQFF	TGCGCCAGCAGCTTTGCGGGGCAGTACAATGAGCAGTTCTTC
TRBV5-1	TRBJ2-5	TRBD1	.	CASSLEGQQQETQYF	TGCGCCAGCAGCCTAGAGGGACAGCAGCAAGAGACCCAGTACTTC
TRBV6-2/TRBV6-3	TRBJ2-1	.	.	CATDLGAGYNEQFF	TGTGCCACCGATCTCGGGGCTGGCTACAATGAGCAGTTCTTC
TRBV27	TRBJ2-4	.	.	CASKVTMVAAKNIQYF	TGTGCCAGCAAAGTCACGATGGTAGCGGCCAAAAACATTCAGTACTTC
TRBV27	TRBJ1-1	.	.	CASSPRELNTEAFF	TGTGCCAGCAGTCCCCGGGAGCTGAACACTGAAGCTTTCTTT
TRBV4-1	TRBJ2-3	.	.	CASSQGPANPTDTQYF	TGCGCCAGCAGCCAAGGACCGGCAAATCCCACAGATACGCAGTATTTT
TRBV13	TRBJ2-1	.	.	CASTLRGGHHNEQFF	TGTGCCAGCACCCTCCGGGGAGGCCACCACAATGAGCAGTTCTTC
TRBV4-3	TRBJ2-1	.	.	CASSQANSNEQFF	TGCGCCAGCAGCCAAGCCAACAGCAATGAGCAGTTCTTC
TRBV4-1	TRBJ1-6	.	.	CASSQDPDGDSPLHF	TGCGCCAGCAGCCAAGATCCCGACGGAGATTCACCCCTCCACTTT
TRBV15	TRBJ2-1	TRBD2	.	CATSSTSGDSYNEQFF	TGTGCCACCAGCAGCACTAGCGGGGACTCCTACAATGAGCAGTTCTTC
TRBV9	TRBJ2-1	TRBD2	.	CASSTSGGAMLEQFF	TGTGCCAGCAGCACTAGCGGGGGGGCTATGCTTGAGCAGTTCTTC
TRBV29-1	TRBJ2-3	TRBD2	.	CSVEDRGRGDTQYF	TGCAGCGTTGAAGATCGGGGGAGGGGAGATACGCAGTATTTT
TRBV11-2	TRBJ2-1	TRBD2	.	CASSLETAREPGLAVYNEQFF	TGTGCCAGCAGCTTAGAGACCGCTCGTGAACCGGGACTAGCGGTCTACAATGAGCAGTTCTTC
TRBV20-1	TRBJ2-7	.	.	CSARDPGTNEQYF	TGCAGTGCTAGAGACCCAGGGACCAACGAGCAGTACTTC
TRBV10-3	TRBJ2-7	.	.	CAISYGTVNYEQYF	TGTGCCATCAGTTACGGGACGGTTAACTACGAGCAGTACTTC
TRBV27	TRBJ2-1	TRBD1	.	CASSSSTGIIPLEQFF	TGTGCCAGCAGTTCCTCGACAGGGATAATTCCCCTTGAGCAGTTCTTC
TRBV14	TRBJ2-7	.	.	CASSLPAHEQYF	TGTGCCAGCAGCCTCCCGGCCCACGAGCAGTACTTC
TRBV20-1	TRBJ1-2	.	.	CSATQDANYGYTF	TGCAGTGCTACTCAGGATGCTAACTATGGCTACACCTTC
TRBV27	TRBJ2-7	TRBD1	.	CASSYGTGYEQYF	TGTGCCAGCAGTTATGGGACAGGTTACGAGCAGTACTTC
TRBV6-6	TRBJ2-7	TRBD2	.	CASSPGLTLYEQYF	TGTGCCAGCAGTCCGGGACTAACTCTATACGAGCAGTACTTC
TRBV9	TRBJ1-6	.	.	CASSVAGKSNSPLHF	TGTGCCAGCAGCGTAGCCGGGAAATCTAATTCACCCCTCCACTTT
TRBV29-1	TRBJ1-1	.	.	CSVEESAEAFF	TGCAGCGTTGAAGAGTCGGCTGAAGCTTTCTTT
TRBV18	TRBJ2-7	TRBD2	.	CASSSQREPSSYEQYF	TGTGCCAGCTCATCCCAGCGGGAGCCCAGCTCCTACGAGCAGTACTTC
TRBV15	TRBJ1-2	.	.	CATSRGKGYTF	TGTGCCACCAGCAGAGGTAAAGGCTACACCTTC
TRBV27	TRBJ2-3	TRBD1	.	CASSPGQGYTDTQYF	TGTGCCAGCAGCCCGGGACAGGGGTACACAGATACGCAGTATTTT
TRBV12-3/TRBV12-4	TRBJ1-1	.	.	CASSPSTGRNTEAFF	TGTGCCAGCAGCCCTTCTACAGGGCGGAACACTGAAGCTTTCTTT
TRBV28	TRBJ2-1	.	once	CASSLGYRSYNEQFF	TGTGCCAGCAGTTTAGGGTACCGCTCCTACAATGAGCAGTTCTTC
TRBV29-1	TRBJ2-5	TRBD2	.	CSVLAGVLETQYF	TGCAGCGTTCTAGCGGGGGTTTTAGAGACCCAGTACTTC
TRBV28	TRBJ1-4	TRBD1	.	CASSSDREATNEKLFF	TGTGCCAGCAGTTCGGACAGGGAAGCAACTAATGAAAAACTGTTTTTT
TRBV3-1	TRBJ2-7	.	.	CASSQKIRTGDEQYF	TGTGCCAGCAGCCAAAAAATACGAACAGGAGACGAGCAGTACTTC
TRBV5-1	TRBJ1-5	.	once	CASSPAPGNIQPQHF	TGCGCCAGCAGCCCCGCCCCAGGGAATATTCAGCCCCAGCATTTT
TRBV3-1	TRBJ2-1	.	.	CASSQVPRALLNEQFF	TGTGCCAGCAGCCAAGTACCCCGGGCCCTTTTAAATGAGCAGTTCTTC
TRBV2	TRBJ2-1	.	.	CASSEVGASYNEQFF	TGTGCCAGCAGTGAGGTGGGGGCGTCGTACAATGAGCAGTTCTTC
TRBV12-3/TRBV12-4	TRBJ2-4	.	.	CASSLRGAAAKNIQYF	TGTGCCAGCAGTTTGAGGGGGGCCGCAGCCAAAAACATTCAGTACTTC
TRBV4-1	TRBJ2-7	TRBD1	.	CASSITPGQYYEQYF	TGCGCCAGCAGTATAACTCCGGGACAGTACTACGAGCAGTACTTC
TRBV2	TRBJ2-3	.	.	CASSETRTDTQYF	TGTGCCAGCAGTGAGACGCGGACAGATACGCAGTATTTT
TRBV28	TRBJ1-2	TRBD1	.	CASSLDRRPGYGYTF	TGTGCCAGCAGCCTGGACAGGAGGCCGGGCTATGGCTACACCTTC
TRBV28	TRBJ2-7	.	.	CASSLLPDSPYEQYF	TGTGCCAGCAGTTTATTACCGGACAGCCCCTACGAGCAGTACTTC
TRBV29-1	TRBJ2-7	.	.	CSVVLREGYEQYF	TGCAGCGTTGTTCTACGTGAGGGTTACGAGCAGTACTTC
TRBV29-1	TRBJ1-2	.	.	CSVYKGERNGYTF	TGCAGCGTGTATAAGGGGGAGAGGAATGGCTACACCTTC